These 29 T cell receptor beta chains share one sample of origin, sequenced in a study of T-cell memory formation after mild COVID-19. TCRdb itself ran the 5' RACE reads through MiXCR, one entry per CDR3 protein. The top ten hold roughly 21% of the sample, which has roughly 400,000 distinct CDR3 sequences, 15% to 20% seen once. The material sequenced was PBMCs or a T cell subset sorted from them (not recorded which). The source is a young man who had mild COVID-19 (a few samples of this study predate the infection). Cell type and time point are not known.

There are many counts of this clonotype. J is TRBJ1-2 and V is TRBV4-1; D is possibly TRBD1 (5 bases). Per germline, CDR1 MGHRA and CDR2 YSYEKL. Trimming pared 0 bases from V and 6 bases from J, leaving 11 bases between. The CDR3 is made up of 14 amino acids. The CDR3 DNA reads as TGCGCCAGCAGCCAAGACCGGGGGTTCAATGGCTACACCTTC. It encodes CASSQDRGFNGYTF.

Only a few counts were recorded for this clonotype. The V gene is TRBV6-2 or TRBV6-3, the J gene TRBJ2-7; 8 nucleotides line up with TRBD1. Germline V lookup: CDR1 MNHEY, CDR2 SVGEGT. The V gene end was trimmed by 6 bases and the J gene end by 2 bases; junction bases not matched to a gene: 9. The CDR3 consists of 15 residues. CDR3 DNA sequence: TGTGCCAGCAGCCTTCAGAGGGACAGGCCCTACGAGCAGTACGTC. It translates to CASSLQRDRPYEQYV.

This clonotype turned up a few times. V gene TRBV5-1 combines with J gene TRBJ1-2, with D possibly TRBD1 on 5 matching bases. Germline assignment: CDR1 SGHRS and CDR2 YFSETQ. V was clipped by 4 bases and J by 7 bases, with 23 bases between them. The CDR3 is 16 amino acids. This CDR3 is CASSEGGAGPRGGYTF. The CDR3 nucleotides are TGCGCCAGCAGCGAAGGAGGGGCAGGCCCTCGTGGTGGCTACACCTTC.

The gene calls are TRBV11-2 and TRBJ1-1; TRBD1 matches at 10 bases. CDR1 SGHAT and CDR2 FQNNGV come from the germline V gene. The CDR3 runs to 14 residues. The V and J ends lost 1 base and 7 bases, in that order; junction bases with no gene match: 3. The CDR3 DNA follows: TGTGCCAGCAGCTTAGGGACAGGGGGATATGAAGCTTTCTTT. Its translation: CASSLGTGGYEAFF.

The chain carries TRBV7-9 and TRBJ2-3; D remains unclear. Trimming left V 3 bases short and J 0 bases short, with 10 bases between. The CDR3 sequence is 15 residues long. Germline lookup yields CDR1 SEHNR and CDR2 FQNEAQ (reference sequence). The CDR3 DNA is TGTGCCAGCAGCTTTTGGACCTACAGCACAGATACGCAGTATTTT. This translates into CASSFWTYSTDTQYF.

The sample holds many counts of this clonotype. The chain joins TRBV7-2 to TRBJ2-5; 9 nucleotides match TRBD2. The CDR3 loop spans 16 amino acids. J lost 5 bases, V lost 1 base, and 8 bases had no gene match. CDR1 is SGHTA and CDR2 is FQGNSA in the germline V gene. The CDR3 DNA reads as TGTGCCAGCAGCTTAGTGGTTAGCGGGGGCCGGGAGACCCAGTACTTC. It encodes CASSLVVSGGRETQYF.

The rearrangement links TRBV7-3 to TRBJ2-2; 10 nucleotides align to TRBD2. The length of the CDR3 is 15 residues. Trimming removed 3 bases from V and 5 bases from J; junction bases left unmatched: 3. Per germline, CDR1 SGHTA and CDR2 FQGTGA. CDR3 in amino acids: CASSFLSGGTGELFF. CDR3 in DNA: TGTGCCAGCAGCTTCCTTAGCGGGGGGACCGGGGAGCTGTTTTTT.

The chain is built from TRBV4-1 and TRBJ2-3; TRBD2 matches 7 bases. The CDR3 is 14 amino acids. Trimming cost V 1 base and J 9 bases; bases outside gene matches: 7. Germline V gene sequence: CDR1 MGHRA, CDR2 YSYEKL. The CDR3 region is CASSQGPGGGTQYF. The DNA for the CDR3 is TGCGCCAGCAGCCAAGGTCCCGGCGGGGGAACGCAGTATTTT.

The chain's CDR3 is CASSLGQGGGQPQHF. The CDR3 bases are TGCGCCAGCAGCCTGGGACAGGGGGGAGGCCAGCCCCAGCATTTT. The chain is built from TRBV4-1 and TRBJ1-5; 11 positions agree with TRBD1. Germline loops: CDR1 MGHRA, CDR2 YSYEKL. The V segment lost 4 bases and the J segment 7 bases; nucleotides outside the gene matches: 6. This CDR3 contains 15 residues.

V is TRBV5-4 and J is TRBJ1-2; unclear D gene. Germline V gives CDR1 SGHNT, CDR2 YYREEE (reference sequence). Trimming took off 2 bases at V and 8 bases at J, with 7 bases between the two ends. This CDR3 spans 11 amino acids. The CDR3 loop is CASSFETGYTF. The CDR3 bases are TGTGCCAGCAGCTTCGAAACGGGCTACACCTTC.

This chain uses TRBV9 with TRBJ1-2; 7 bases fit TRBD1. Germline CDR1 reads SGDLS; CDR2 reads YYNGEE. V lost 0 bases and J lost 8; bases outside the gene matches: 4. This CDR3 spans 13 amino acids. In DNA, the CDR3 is TGTGCCAGCAGCGTAGAGGGGGCCGGCGGCTACACCTTC. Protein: CASSVEGAGGYTF. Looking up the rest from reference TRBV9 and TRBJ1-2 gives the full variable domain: DSGVTQTPKHLITATGQRVTLRCSPRSGDLSVYWYQQSLDQGLQFLIQYYNGEERAKGNILERFSAQQFPDLHSELNLSSLELGDSALYFCASSVEGAGGYTFGSGTRLTVV.

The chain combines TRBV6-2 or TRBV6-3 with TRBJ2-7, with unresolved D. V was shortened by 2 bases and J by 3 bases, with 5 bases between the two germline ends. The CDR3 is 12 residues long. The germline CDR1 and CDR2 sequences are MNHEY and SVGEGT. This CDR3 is CASSYGNYEQYV. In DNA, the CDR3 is TGTGCCAGCAGTTACGGGAACTACGAGCAGTACGTC.

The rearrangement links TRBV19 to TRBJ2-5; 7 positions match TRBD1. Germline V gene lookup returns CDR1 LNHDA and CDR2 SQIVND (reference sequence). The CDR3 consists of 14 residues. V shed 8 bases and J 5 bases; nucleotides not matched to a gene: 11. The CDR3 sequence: CASSRQGNPETQYF. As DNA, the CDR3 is TGTGCCAGTTCAAGACAGGGTAATCCGGAGACCCAGTACTTC.

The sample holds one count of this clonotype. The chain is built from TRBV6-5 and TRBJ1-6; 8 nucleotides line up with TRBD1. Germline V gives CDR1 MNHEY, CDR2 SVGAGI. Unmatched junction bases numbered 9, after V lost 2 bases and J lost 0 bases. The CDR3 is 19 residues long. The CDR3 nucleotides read TGTGCCAGCAGTTACGACCCCTGGACAGGGAGCTCCTATAATTCACCCCTCCACTTT. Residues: CASSYDPWTGSSYNSPLHF.

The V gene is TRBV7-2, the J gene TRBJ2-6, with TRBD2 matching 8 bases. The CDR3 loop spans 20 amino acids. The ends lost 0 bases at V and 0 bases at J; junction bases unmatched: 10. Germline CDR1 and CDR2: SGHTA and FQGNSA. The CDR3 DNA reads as TGTGCCAGCAGCTTAGCCCCGGGACTAGGGAGGGGCTCTGGGGCCAACGTCCTGACTTTC. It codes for CASSLAPGLGRGSGANVLTF.

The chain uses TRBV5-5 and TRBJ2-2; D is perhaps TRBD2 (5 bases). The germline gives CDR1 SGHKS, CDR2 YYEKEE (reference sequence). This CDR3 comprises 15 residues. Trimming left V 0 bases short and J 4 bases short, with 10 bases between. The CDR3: CASSLASGSTGELFF. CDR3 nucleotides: TGTGCCAGCAGCTTGGCTTCTGGGAGCACCGGGGAGCTGTTTTTT.

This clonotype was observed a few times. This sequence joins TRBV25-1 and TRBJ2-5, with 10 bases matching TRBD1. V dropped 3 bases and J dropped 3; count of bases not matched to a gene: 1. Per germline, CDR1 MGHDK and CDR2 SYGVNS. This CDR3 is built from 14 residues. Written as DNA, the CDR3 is TGTGCCAGCAGTGAGGGACAGGGGAAAGAGACCCAGTACTTC. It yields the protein CASSEGQGKETQYF.

DNA of the CDR3: TGTGCCAGCAGCCGCGAAGGGGGAGAAGACAATCAGCCCCAGCATTTT. This sequence encodes CASSREGGEDNQPQHF. The rearrangement joins TRBV4-2 to TRBJ1-5, with D possibly TRBD1 on 6 matching bases. The CDR3 spans 16 residues. Germline-derived CDR1 and CDR2 are LGHNA and YNFKEQ. The V end lost 4 bases, the J end lost 3 bases, and 16 bases lay between the germline ends.

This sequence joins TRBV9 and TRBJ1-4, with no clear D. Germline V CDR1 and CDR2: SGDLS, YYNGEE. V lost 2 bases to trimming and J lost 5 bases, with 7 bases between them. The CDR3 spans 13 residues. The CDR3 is CASSVRPNEKLFF. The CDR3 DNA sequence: TGTGCCAGCAGCGTCCGCCCGAATGAAAAACTGTTTTTT.

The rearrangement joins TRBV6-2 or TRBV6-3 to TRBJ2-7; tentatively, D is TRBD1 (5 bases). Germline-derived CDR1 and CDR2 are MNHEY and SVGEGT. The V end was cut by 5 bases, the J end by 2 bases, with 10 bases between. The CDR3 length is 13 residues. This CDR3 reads CASSRVGAYEQYF. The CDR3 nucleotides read TGTGCCAGCAGTCGTGTAGGGGCCTACGAGCAGTACTTC.

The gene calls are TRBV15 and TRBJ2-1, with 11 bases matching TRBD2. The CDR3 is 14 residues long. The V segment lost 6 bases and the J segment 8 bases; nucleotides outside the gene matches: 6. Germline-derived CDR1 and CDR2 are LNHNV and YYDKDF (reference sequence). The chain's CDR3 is CATRLLAGGDEQFF. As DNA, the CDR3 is TGTGCCACCAGACTCCTAGCGGGGGGCGATGAGCAGTTCTTC.

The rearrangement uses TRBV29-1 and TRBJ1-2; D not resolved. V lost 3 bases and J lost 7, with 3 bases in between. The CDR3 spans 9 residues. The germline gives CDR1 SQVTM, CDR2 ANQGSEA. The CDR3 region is CSVELGYTF. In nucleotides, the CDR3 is TGCAGCGTTGAGCTTGGCTACACCTTC.

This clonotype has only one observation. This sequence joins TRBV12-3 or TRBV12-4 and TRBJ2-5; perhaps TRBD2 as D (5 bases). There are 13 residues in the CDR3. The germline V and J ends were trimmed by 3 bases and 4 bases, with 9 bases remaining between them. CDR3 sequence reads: CASSFEGPETQYF. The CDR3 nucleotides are TGTGCCAGCAGTTTCGAGGGTCCAGAGACCCAGTACTTC.

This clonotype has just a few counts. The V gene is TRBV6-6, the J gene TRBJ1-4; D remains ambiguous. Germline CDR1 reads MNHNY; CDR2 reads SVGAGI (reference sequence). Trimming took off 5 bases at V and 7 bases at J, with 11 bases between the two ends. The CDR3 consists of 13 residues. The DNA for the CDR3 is TGTGCCAGCAGTCCTCGGGAGGCTGAAAAACTGTTTTTT. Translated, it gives CASSPREAEKLFF.

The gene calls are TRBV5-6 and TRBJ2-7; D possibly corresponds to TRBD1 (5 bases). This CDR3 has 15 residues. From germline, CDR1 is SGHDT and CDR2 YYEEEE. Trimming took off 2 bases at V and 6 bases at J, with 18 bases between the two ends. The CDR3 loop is CASSFRGYNPIEQYV. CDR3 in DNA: TGTGCCAGCAGCTTTAGGGGATACAATCCCATCGAGCAGTACGTC.

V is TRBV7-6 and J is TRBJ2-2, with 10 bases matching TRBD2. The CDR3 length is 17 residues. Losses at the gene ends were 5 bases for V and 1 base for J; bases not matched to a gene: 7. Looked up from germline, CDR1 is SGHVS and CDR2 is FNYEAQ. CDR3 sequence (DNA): TGTGCCAGCAGCATGCTACTAGCGGGGAGGAACACCGGGGAGCTGTTTTTT. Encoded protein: CASSMLLAGRNTGELFF.

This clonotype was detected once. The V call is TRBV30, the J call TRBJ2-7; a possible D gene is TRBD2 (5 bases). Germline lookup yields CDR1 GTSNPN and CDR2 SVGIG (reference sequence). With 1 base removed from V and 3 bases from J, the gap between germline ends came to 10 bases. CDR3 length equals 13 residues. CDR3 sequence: CAWSGGYGYEQYF. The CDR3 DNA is TGTGCCTGGAGTGGAGGGTATGGCTACGAGCAGTACTTC.

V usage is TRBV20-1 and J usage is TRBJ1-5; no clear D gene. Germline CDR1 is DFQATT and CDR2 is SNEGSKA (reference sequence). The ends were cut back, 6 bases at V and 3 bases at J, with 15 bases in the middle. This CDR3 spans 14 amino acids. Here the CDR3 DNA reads TGCAGTGCCCCTCGGGCGGGAAACAATCAGCCCCAGCATTTT. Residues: CSAPRAGNNQPQHF.

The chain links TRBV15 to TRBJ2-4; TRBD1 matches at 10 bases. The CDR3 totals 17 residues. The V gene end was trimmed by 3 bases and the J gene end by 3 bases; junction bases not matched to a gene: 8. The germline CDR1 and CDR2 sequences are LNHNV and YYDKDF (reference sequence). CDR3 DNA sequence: TGTGCCACCAGCAGTAGTGGTAGGGACAGGGGCAAAAACATTCAGTACTTC. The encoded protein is CATSSSGRDRGKNIQYF.